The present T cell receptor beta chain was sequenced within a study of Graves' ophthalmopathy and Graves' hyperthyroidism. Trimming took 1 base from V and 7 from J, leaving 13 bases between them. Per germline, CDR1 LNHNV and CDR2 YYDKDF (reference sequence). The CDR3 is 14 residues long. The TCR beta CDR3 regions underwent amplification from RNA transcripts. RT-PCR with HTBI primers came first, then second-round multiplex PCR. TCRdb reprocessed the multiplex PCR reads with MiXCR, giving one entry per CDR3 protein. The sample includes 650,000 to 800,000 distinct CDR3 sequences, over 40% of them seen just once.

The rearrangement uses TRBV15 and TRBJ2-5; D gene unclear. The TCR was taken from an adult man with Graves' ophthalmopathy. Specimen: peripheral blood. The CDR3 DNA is TGTGCCACCAGCAGAGGTCTGGGCCCGGGGACCCAGTACTTC. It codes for CATSRGLGPGTQYF.